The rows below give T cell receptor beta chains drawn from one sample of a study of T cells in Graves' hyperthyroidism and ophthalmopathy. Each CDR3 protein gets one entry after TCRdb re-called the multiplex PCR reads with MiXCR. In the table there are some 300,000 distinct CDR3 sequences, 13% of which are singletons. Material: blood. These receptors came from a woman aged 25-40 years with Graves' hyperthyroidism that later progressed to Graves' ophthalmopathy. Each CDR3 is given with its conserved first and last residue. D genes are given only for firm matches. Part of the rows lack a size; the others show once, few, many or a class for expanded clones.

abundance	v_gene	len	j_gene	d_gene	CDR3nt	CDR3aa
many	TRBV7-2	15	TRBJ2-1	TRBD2	TGTGCCAGCAGCTCGAGGACTAGCGGGCTTAATGAGCAGTTCTTC	CASSSRTSGLNEQFF
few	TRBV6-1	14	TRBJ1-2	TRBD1	TGTGCCAGCAGTGAAGGGACAGGGTGGGATGGCTACACCTTC	CASSEGTGWDGYTF
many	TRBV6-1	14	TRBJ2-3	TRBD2	TGTGCCAGCACTGGACTAGCAAGCACAGATACGCAGTATTTT	CASTGLASTDTQYF
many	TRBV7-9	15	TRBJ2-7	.	TGTGCCAGCAGCTTGGCAGGGCCAGTATCCTACGAGCAGTACTTC	CASSLAGPVSYEQYF
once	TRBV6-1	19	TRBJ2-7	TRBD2	TGTGCCAGCAGTGAACGACAGGGCATACTAGCGGGAGGCTCCTACGAGCTGTACTTC	CASSERQGILAGGSYELYF
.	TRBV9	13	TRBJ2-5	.	TGTGCCAGCAGCCCGGGGGACATTGAGACCCAGTACTTC	CASSPGDIETQYF
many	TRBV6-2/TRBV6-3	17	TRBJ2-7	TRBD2	TGTGCCAGCAGTACCCCGGGACTAGCGGGAGTAACCTACGAGCAGTACTTC	CASSTPGLAGVTYEQYF
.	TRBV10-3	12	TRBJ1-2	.	TGTGCCATCAGTAGTCAGGACTATGGCTACACCTTC	CAISSQDYGYTF
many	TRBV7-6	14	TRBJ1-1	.	TGTGCCAGCAGCCTAGACAGAGCGAACACTGAAGCTTTCTTT	CASSLDRANTEAFF
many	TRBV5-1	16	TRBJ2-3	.	TGCGCCAGCAGCTTGGAGATAGGAGGGGGCTCAGATACGCAGTATTTT	CASSLEIGGGSDTQYF
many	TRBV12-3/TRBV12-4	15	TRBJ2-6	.	TGTGCCAGCAGTCTGCCCGCGTCGGGGGCCAACGTCCTGACTTTC	CASSLPASGANVLTF
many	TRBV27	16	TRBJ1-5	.	TGTGCCAGCAGTTTTTCTCGTTTCGGTAGCAATCAGCCCCAGCATTTT	CASSFSRFGSNQPQHF
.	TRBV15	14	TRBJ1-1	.	TGTGCCACCAGCAGCCGACAGAAGAACACTGAAGCTTTCTTT	CATSSRQKNTEAFF
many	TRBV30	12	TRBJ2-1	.	TGTGCCTGGAGTGTATACGGGAATGAGCAGTTCTTC	CAWSVYGNEQFF
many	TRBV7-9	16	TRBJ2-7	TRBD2	TGTGCCAGCAGCTCGACTAGCGGGAGCCGTCCCTACGAGCAGTACTTC	CASSSTSGSRPYEQYF
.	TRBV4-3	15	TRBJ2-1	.	TGCGCCAGCAGCTACAGGAACTCGGACCTCAATGAGCAGTTCTTC	CASSYRNSDLNEQFF
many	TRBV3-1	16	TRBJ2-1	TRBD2	TGTGCCAGCAGCCTCGCCGGGACTATGGGCCCCGATGAGCAGTTCTTC	CASSLAGTMGPDEQFF
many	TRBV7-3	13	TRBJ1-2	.	TGTGCCAGCAGCTTCCATCTATGGGGTGGCTACACCTTC	CASSFHLWGGYTF